A single sample gave rise to the 21 T cell receptor beta chains below, sequenced in a study of glioma-infiltrating T cells after dendritic cell vaccination. Measured with immunoSEQ multiplex PCR; TCRdb has only the in-frame clones, and not every one. The sample comprises about 90,000 clones, roughly 80% of which are singletons, and 5.5% to 8% rests with the top ten. Indicated time point: after dendritic cell vaccination, including at tumor progression/relapse. The sequencing here drew on blood, taken after dendritic cell vaccination. Every receptor here comes from a human donor with glioblastoma.

The V gene is TRBV4-1, the J gene TRBJ1-2, with D maybe TRBD1 (6 bases). The V gene's germline CDR1 is MGHRA and CDR2 YSYEKL. This CDR3 has 16 amino acids. Trimming took 0 bases from V and 1 from J, leaving 12 bases between them. This CDR3 is CASSQEDSWDNYGYTF. The CDR3 region has the DNA TGCGCCAGCAGCCAAGAGGACAGTTGGGATAACTATGGCTACACCTTC.

As regards this clone: The same CDR3 can be traced to other DNA sequences in this sample. V gene TRBV9 combines with J gene TRBJ1-1, with TRBD1 identical over 8 bases. Germline assignment: CDR1 SGDLS and CDR2 YYNGEE. The CDR3 is made up of 15 amino acids. With 3 bases clipped from V and 0 bases from J, the junction kept 4 bases outside the gene matches. This chain's CDR3 is CASSEGDRLNTEAFF. DNA of the CDR3: TGTGCCAGCAGCGAGGGGGACAGGCTGAACACTGAAGCTTTCTTT.

The chain employs TRBV6-1 and TRBJ2-6; 7 bases are shared with TRBD1. Germline V gene data show CDR1 as MNHNS and CDR2 as SASEGT. V trimming: 4 bases; J trimming: 4 bases; junction bases outside the gene matches: 7. The CDR3 is 16 residues long. The CDR3 sequence: CASSAEGAAGANVLTF. The CDR3, as DNA: TGTGCCAGCAGTGCCGAGGGGGCGGCAGGGGCCAACGTCCTGACTTTC.

J is TRBJ1-4 and V is TRBV7-2, with a weak D call TRBD1 (6 bases). CDR3 length equals 12 residues. Germline V gene data show CDR1 as SGHTA and CDR2 as FQGNSA. V lost 5 bases and J lost 8, with 9 bases in between. The CDR3 here is CASSRQDEKLFF. The CDR3 nucleotides are TGTGCCAGCAGCCGACAGGACGAAAAACTGTTTTTT.

This clone was detected a few times. The V gene is TRBV27, the J gene TRBJ2-7, with 8 bases aligning to TRBD2. CDR1 and CDR2 from the germline V gene are MNHEY and SMNVEV (reference sequence). The CDR3 loop spans 15 amino acids. The V gene end was trimmed by 6 bases and the J gene end by 3 bases; junction bases not matched to a gene: 10. CDR3 loop: CASRTGASGLYEQYF. DNA of the CDR3: TGTGCCAGCAGGACCGGGGCTAGCGGGCTCTACGAGCAGTACTTC.

This sequence joins TRBV6-5 and TRBJ2-7; 8 bases are a match to TRBD1. CDR3 length: 15 amino acids. Germline CDR1 reads MNHEY; CDR2 reads SVGAGI. V shed 5 bases, J shed 3 bases, and the junction held 9 bases outside the gene matches. CDR3 sequence (DNA): TGTGCCAGCAGTGCCCCGGGACAGGCCGTCTACGAGCAGTACTTC. Residues: CASSAPGQAVYEQYF.

The J gene is TRBJ2-1, the V gene TRBV10-3; 11 bases are a match to TRBD2. This CDR3 has 14 amino acids. J lost 5 bases, V lost 10 bases, and 7 bases had no gene match. Germline V gene data show CDR1 as ENHRY and CDR2 as SYGVKD. In nucleotides, the CDR3 is TGTGCCACCGTACTAGCGGGGGTACACAATGAGCAGTTCTTC. Its translation is CATVLAGVHNEQFF.

The V gene is TRBV4-2, the J gene TRBJ2-3; 14 bases are shared with TRBD2. V gave up 2 bases and J gave up 4 bases; unmatched junction bases: 2. The CDR3 consists of 16 residues. Germline CDR1 and CDR2: LGHNA and YNFKEQ. CDR3 bases: TGTGCCAGCAGCCAACGACTAGCGGGGGGGCCAGATACGCAGTATTTT. It is translated as CASSQRLAGGPDTQYF.

This clone was recorded at least ten times. V and J are TRBV9 and TRBJ1-4, with D tentatively TRBD1 (6 bases). V shed 4 bases and J shed 3 bases, with 19 bases lying between them. CDR1 and CDR2 from the germline V gene are SGDLS and YYNGEE. The CDR3 is 17 amino acids. The chain's CDR3 is CASSPTGMGLPNEKLFF. CDR3 in DNA: TGTGCCAGCAGCCCCACAGGGATGGGGTTACCTAATGAAAAACTGTTTTTT.

This clone was counted a single time. The chain uses TRBV7-3 and TRBJ2-6; TRBD2 is a possible D gene (5 bases). Germline CDR1 and CDR2: SGHTA and FQGTGA. The CDR3 is 15 amino acids. Trimming shortened V by 2 bases and J by 0 bases, and 5 bases separated the two germline ends. In nucleotides, the CDR3 is TGTGCCAGCAGCTTAGCGGGCTCTGGGGCCAACGTCCTGACTTTC. Translated, it gives CASSLAGSGANVLTF.

This clone was recorded once. This chain links TRBV5-8 with TRBJ2-7; D is possibly TRBD1 (5 bases). The germline gives CDR1 SGHTS, CDR2 YDEGEE. The CDR3 spans 15 residues. Trimming took off 4 bases at V and 0 bases at J, with 14 bases between the two ends. Here the CDR3 reads CASSRTRQLSYEQYF. In DNA, the CDR3 is TGTGCCAGCAGCCGAACTCGACAGCTCTCCTACGAGCAGTACTTC.

The rearrangement uses TRBV4-1 and TRBJ2-7; 7 bases line up with TRBD1. Trimming at V came to 0 bases and at J to 3 bases, leaving 5 bases not matched to a gene. The length of the CDR3 is 15 residues. Germline V gene sequence: CDR1 MGHRA, CDR2 YSYEKL. CDR3 in DNA: TGCGCCAGCAGCCAAGAACAGGGGCAAAGCTACGAGCAGTACTTC. Amino acid sequence: CASSQEQGQSYEQYF.

CDR3 nucleotide sequence: TGCGCCAGCAGCTCCCAGGACACTGAAGCTTTCTTT. As protein: CASSSQDTEAFF. The rearrangement uses TRBV5-1 and TRBJ1-1; D is undetermined. Trimming took off 3 bases at V and 3 bases at J, with 6 bases between the two ends. Per germline, CDR1 SGHRS and CDR2 YFSETQ. The CDR3 covers 12 residues.

The chain recombines TRBV5-1 with TRBJ1-2; TRBD1 matches at 10 bases. Losses at the gene ends were 4 bases for V and 7 bases for J; bases not matched to a gene: 10. CDR1 SGHRS and CDR2 YFSETQ come from the germline V gene. CDR3 size: 15 residues. CDR3 in amino acids: CASSASGTGAFGYTF. The DNA of the CDR3 is TGCGCCAGCAGCGCCTCCGGGACAGGGGCGTTTGGCTACACCTTC.

The gene calls are TRBV2 and TRBJ1-6; 8 nucleotides agree with TRBD1. The CDR3 spans 16 residues. The trim removed 6 bases at V and 3 bases at J, leaving 7 bases unmatched. The germline gives CDR1 SNHLY, CDR2 FYNNEI. The CDR3 DNA reads TGTGCCAGCAGGGACAGGGCCACCCTCTATAATTCACCCCTCCACTTT. Residues: CASRDRATLYNSPLHF.

This rearrangement joins TRBV2 to TRBJ1-5; TRBD1 aligns across 9 bases. The CDR3 is 14 amino acids. The germline CDR1 and CDR2 sequences are SNHLY and FYNNEI. The junction had 3 bases not matched to a gene; V was cut back by 5 bases and J by 4 bases. The CDR3 nucleotides are TGTGCCAGCAGTTACGGACAGGGGAATCAGCCCCAGCATTTT. Encoded protein: CASSYGQGNQPQHF.

The chain combines TRBV7-9 with TRBJ2-3; 8 nucleotides agree with TRBD2. The ends lost 5 bases at V and 2 bases at J; junction bases unmatched: 3. Germline lookup yields CDR1 SEHNR and CDR2 FQNEAQ (reference sequence). This CDR3 comprises 14 residues. CDR3 sequence reads: CASSTSGNTDTQYF. In nucleotides, the CDR3 is TGTGCCAGCAGCACTAGCGGAAACACAGATACGCAGTATTTT.

The count of this clone is one. The chain uses TRBV6-1 and TRBJ1-6, with TRBD1 as a possible D gene (5 bases). There are 15 residues in the CDR3. Germline CDR1 is MNHNS and CDR2 is SASEGT. The ends were cut back, 1 base at V and 7 bases at J, with 11 bases in the middle. CDR3 residues: CASSEETSGNSPLHF. Written as DNA, the CDR3 is TGTGCCAGCAGTGAAGAAACATCAGGGAATTCACCCCTCCACTTT.

The chain has TRBV25-1 and TRBJ1-1; 7 bases line up with TRBD1. The CDR3 consists of 14 residues. CDR1 and CDR2 (germline): MGHDK, SYGVNS. V dropped 2 bases and J dropped 5; count of bases not matched to a gene: 5. The CDR3 reads CASSEDRVLTEAFF. For the CDR3, the DNA is TGTGCCAGCAGTGAAGACAGGGTTTTGACTGAAGCTTTCTTT.

V and J are TRBV7-9 and TRBJ2-1; a possible D gene is TRBD2 (6 bases). From germline, CDR1 is SEHNR and CDR2 FQNEAQ (reference sequence). Between the trimmed V and J ends, which lost 3 bases and 5 bases, there was a span of 11 bases. The length of the CDR3 is 14 residues. The CDR3 coding sequence is TGTGCCAGCAGCTTGGCGGGACTCAACAATGAGCAGTTCTTC. Encoded protein: CASSLAGLNNEQFF.

The CDR3, as DNA: TGTGCCAGCAGTTACGCGGACAGGACTTATGGCTACACCTTC. Encoded protein: CASSYADRTYGYTF. This chain uses TRBV6-5 with TRBJ1-2, with TRBD1 matching 7 bases. The germline V gene encodes CDR1 MNHEY and CDR2 SVGAGI. The CDR3 extends over 14 amino acids. The ends lost 2 bases at V and 5 bases at J; junction bases unmatched: 5.